The T cell receptor (beta chain) described here comes from a study of T cells in Graves' hyperthyroidism and ophthalmopathy (dated by TCRdb to the late 2010s). Study-level background: Peripheral blood samples were taken at initial diagnosis, before any treatment was given. TCR V-J signatures able to tell the groups apart were searched for in a discovery cohort of approximately 95 patients, of whom roughly 42 had Graves' ophthalmopathy and 55 to 60 had stable Graves' hyperthyroidism. Prospective prediction of ophthalmopathy was tested in an independent validation cohort consisting of some 19 hyperthyroidism patients and approximately 16 patients who later progressed to ophthalmopathy. For training and testing, the 100 or so patients in the discovery cohort were randomly divided in a 7:3 ratio. In roughly six Graves' hyperthyroidism patients, the study also compared T-cell repertoires from thyroid tissue with T-cell repertoires from blood. Once sampling was done, hyperthyroidism patients were given methimazole at a starting dose of 30 mg daily, whereas ophthalmopathy patients were given high-dose intravenous methylprednisolone. The paper reports TCR Vbeta CDR3 sequencing of some 140 peripheral blood samples: fewer than 50 ophthalmopathy, around 80 hyperthyroidism and around 17 progressor patients.

CDR1 and CDR2, per the germline V gene, are MGHDK and SYGVNS. From cysteine to phenylalanine, the CDR3 is 13 amino acids long. The sequence is cut down to CDR3 DNA, 39 bases in frame from base 1. V is reduced by 3 bases and J by 5 bases, leaving a spacing of 8 bases between them. This clonotype occurred a few times. It has no known antigen specificity. No much larger clonotype is one base removed from it; base qualities were not supplied. General conclusions and limits of the study: During validation, the model predicted progression to ophthalmopathy a median of around six months ahead of onset, with just under 71% sensitivity and 72.22% specificity. No statistical method was used to set the sample size in advance, and investigators knew the group allocation. Most expanded thyroid clonotypes (frequency above 0.001) were also detected in blood, suggesting blood repertoires may reflect thyroid immune responses. In cross-validation, a model built on a 13 V-J signature told ophthalmopathy apart from stable hyperthyroidism with under 90% sensitivity and around 84% specificity, and in testing the same model reached 80%/75%.

Amplification of TCR beta CDR3 regions was carried out from RNA transcripts. A first-round RT-PCR of the TCR CDR3 used the HTBI primer set with the Qiagen OneStep RT-PCR kit. The libraries were constructed in a second round of multiplex PCR and then size-selected and purified. Libraries were sequenced paired-end with 100 bp reads on an Illumina HiSeq2000. Per the source publication's procedure: SOAPnuke was used to process the raw data, throwing out any read that contained adapters or uncalled bases, had a mean Phred below 15, or lacked an exact constant-primer or identifier match. COPE v1.2.5 was used to merge the high-quality paired reads, and each unique nucleotide sequence was defined as a clonotype. MiTCR v1.1 was used to align clonotypes to the IMGT TRBV, TRBD and TRBJ reference segments. The analysis was restricted to V-J combinations with a frequency above 0.0001, which together covered over 99% of the repertoires. A TCS score was defined as the ratio between F50 (clonal expansion) and ExV (chaos), using BLOSUM62-based TCRdist between CDR3 peptides within each V-J. Welch's t-statistics and random forest reduced 450 to 600 V-J features to about 13, which were used in a naive Bayes classifier (R e1071). The public reads were run again by TCRdb, first through fastp at Q25 and then through MiXCR, and only productive beta chains were kept. Entries that share a CDR3 protein sequence are merged under the most common genes and DNA. Clone size and V and J calls follow TCRdb, not the original study. The sample table holds about 210,000 distinct CDR3 sequences, of which under 20% were seen once. The ten largest clones take up approximately 50% of the sample.

A patient counted as having stable Graves' hyperthyroidism if no progression to ophthalmopathy occurred over 18 months of follow-up. The hyperthyroidism patients were between 18 and 65 years old and newly diagnosed, with a disease duration of less than 2 months. Any patient with an uncontrolled infection, another autoimmune disease, pregnancy or lactation was excluded. Diagnoses relied on clinical symptoms, serum thyroxine and TRAb, thyroid ultrasound and orbital computed tomography. PBMCs were separated from around 9.1 ml of fresh peripheral blood using Ficoll-Paque density gradient centrifugation. Total RNA was extracted with Trizol reagent, and quality was checked on an Agilent 2100 Bioanalyzer.

The chain is encoded by TRBV25-1 joined to TRBJ2-1; the D gene lacks a confident call. The sample comprised blood. This clonotype was obtained from a man aged 50-60 years with Graves' hyperthyroidism. Here the CDR3 is given as CASSEERDNEQFF. The DNA reads TGTGCCAGCAGTGAGGAAAGGGACAATGAGCAGTTCTTC.